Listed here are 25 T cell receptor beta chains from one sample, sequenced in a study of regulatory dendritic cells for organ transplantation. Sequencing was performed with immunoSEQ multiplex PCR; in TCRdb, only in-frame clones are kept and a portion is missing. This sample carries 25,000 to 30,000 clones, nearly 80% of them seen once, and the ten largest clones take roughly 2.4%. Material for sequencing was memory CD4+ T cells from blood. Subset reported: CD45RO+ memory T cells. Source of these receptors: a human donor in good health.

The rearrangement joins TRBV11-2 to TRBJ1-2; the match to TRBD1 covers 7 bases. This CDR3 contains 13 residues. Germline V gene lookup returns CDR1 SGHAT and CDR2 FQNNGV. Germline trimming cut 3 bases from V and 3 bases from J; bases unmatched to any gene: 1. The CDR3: CASSFTGDYGYTF. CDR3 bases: TGTGCCAGCAGCTTTACAGGGGACTATGGCTACACCTTC.

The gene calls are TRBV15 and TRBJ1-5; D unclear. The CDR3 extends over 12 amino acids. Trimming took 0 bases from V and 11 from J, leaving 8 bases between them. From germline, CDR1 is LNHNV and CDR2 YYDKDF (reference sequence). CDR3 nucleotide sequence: TGTGCCACCAGCAGAGATAATGCGGCCCAGCATTTT. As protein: CATSRDNAAQHF.

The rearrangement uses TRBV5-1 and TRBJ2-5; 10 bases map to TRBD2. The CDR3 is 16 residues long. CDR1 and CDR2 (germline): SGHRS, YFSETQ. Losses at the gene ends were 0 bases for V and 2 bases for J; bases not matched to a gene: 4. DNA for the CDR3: TGCGCCAGCAGCTTGGTAGCGGGAGGATTACAAGAGACCCAGTACTTC. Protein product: CASSLVAGGLQETQYF.

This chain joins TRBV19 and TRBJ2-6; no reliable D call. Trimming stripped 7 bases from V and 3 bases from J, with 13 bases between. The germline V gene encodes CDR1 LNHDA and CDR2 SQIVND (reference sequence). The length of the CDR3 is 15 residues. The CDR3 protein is CASNIGWGGANVLTF. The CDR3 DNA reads TGTGCCAGTAATATCGGTTGGGGTGGGGCCAACGTCCTGACTTTC.

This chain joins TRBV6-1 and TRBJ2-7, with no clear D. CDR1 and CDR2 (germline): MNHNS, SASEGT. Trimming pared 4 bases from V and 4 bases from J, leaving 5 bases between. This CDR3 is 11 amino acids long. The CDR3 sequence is CASSAVYEQYF. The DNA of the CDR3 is TGTGCCAGCAGTGCTGTTTACGAGCAGTACTTC.

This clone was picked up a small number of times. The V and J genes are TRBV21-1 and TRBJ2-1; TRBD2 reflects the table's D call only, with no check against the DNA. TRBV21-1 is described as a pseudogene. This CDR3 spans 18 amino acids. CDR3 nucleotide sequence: TGTGCCAGCAGCAAAGGAGCGTTCGGGGGGGCGAGGGGCGATGAGCAGTTCTTC. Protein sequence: CASSKGAFGGARGDEQFF.

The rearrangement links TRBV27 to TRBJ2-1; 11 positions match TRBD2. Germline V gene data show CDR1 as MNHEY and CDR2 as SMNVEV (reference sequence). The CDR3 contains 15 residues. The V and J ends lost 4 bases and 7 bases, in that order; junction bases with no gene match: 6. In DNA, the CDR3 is TGTGCCAGCAGTTATAGCGGGAGGGGGATGAATGAGCAGTTCTTC. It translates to CASSYSGRGMNEQFF.

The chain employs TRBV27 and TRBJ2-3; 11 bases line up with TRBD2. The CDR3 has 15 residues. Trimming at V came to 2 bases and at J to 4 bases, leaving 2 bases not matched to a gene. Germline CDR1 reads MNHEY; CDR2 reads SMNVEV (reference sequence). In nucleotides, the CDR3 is TGTGCCAGCAGTTTACCGGGACTAGCGGCAGATACGCAGTATTTT. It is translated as CASSLPGLAADTQYF.

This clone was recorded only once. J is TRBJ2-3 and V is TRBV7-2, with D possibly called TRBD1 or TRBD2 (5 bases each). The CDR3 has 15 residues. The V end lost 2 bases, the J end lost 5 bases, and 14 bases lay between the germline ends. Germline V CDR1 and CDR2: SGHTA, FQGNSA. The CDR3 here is CASSLSGTAGDTQYF. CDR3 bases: TGTGCCAGCAGCTTATCGGGGACGGCGGGAGATACGCAGTATTTT.

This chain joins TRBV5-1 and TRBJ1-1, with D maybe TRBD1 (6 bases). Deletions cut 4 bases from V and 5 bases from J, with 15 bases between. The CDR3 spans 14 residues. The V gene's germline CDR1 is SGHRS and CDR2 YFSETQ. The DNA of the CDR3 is TGCGCCAGCAGCCTACAATTGACAGGAACTGAAGCTTTCTTT. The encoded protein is CASSLQLTGTEAFF.

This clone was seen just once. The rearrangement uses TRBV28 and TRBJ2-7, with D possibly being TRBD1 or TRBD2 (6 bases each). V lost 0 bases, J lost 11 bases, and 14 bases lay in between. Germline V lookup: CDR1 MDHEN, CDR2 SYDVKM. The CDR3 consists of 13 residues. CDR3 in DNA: TGTGCCAGCAGTTTATGCCCTGAGGAGGGGGAGTACTTC. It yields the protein CASSLCPEEGEYF.

The CDR3 DNA follows: TGTGCCAGCAGCTCGGGACAGGGTTATGGCTACACCTTC. It translates to CASSSGQGYGYTF. This sequence joins TRBV11-2 and TRBJ1-2; 9 bases agree with TRBD1. CDR3 length: 13 amino acids. Trimming removed 4 bases from V and 5 bases from J; junction bases left unmatched: 2. From germline, CDR1 is SGHAT and CDR2 FQNNGV. The full variable domain, in which reference TRBV11-2 and TRBJ1-2 provide the parts outside the CDR3, is EAGVAQSPRYKIIEKRQSVAFWCNPISGHATLYWYQQILGQGPKLLIQFQNNGVVDDSQLPKDRFSAERLKGVDSTLKIQPAKLEDSAVYLCASSSGQGYGYTFGSGTRLTVV.

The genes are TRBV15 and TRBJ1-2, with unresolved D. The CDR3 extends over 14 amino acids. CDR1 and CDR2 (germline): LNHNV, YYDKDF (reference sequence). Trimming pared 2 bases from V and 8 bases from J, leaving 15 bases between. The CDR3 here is CATSRNRGPVGYTF. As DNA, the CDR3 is TGTGCCACCAGCAGAAACCGAGGGCCTGTGGGCTACACCTTC.

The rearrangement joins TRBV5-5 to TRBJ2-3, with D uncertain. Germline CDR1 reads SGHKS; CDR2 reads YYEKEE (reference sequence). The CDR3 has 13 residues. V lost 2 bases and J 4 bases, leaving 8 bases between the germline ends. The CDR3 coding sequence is TGTGCCAGCAGCTTCATGTCGCCAGATACGCAGTATTTT. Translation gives CASSFMSPDTQYF.

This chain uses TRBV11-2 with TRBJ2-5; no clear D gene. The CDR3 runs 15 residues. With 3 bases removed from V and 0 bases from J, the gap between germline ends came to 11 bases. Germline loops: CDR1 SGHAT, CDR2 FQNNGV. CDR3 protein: CASSFYAGYQETQYF. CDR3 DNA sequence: TGTGCCAGCAGCTTTTATGCAGGTTACCAAGAGACCCAGTACTTC.

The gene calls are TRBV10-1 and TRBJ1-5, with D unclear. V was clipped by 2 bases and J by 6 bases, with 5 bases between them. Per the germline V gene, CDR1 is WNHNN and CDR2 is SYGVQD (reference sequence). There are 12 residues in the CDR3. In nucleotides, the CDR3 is TGCGCCAGCAGTGAGAACCCTCAGCCCCAGCATTTT. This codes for CASSENPQPQHF.

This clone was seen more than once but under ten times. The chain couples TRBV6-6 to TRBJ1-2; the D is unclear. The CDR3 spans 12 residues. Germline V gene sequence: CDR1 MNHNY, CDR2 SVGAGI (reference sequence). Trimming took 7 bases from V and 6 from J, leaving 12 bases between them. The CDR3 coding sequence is TGTGCCAGCACACAAGCAAGGAATGGCTACACCTTC. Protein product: CASTQARNGYTF.

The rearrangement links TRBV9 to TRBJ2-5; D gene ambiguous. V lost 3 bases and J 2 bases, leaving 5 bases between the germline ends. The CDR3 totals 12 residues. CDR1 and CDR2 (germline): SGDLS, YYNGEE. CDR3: CASSEDQETQYF. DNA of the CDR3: TGTGCCAGCAGCGAGGATCAAGAGACCCAGTACTTC.

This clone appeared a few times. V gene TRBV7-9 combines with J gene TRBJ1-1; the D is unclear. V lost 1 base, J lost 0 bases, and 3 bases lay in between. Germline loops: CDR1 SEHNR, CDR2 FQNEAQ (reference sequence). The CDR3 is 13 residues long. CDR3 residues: CASSLELNTEAFF. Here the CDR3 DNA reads TGTGCCAGCAGCTTAGAACTGAACACTGAAGCTTTCTTT.

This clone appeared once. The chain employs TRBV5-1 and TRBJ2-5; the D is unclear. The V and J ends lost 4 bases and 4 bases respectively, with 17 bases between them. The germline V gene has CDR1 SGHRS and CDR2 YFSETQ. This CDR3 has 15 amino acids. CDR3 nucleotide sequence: TGCGCCAGCAGCCCTGGACGGATCAACGGAGAGACCCAGTACTTC. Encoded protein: CASSPGRINGETQYF.

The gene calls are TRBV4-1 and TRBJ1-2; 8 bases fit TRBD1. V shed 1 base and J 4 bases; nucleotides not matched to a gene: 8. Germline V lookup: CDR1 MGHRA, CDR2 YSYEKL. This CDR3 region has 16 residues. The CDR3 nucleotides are TGCGCCAGCAGCCAAGCGTGGACAGGGATCGTCTATGGCTACACCTTC. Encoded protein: CASSQAWTGIVYGYTF.

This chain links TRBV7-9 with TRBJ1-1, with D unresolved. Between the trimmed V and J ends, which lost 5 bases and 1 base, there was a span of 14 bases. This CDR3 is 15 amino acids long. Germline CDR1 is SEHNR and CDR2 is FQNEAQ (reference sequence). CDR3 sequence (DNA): TGTGCCAGCAGCGCACAATTAACTCGGAACACTGAAGCTTTCTTT. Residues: CASSAQLTRNTEAFF.

DNA of the CDR3: TGTGCCAGTAGTATCCAAGGGGGGGGCCGCTACGAGCAGTACTTC. This encodes CASSIQGGGRYEQYF. The genes are TRBV19 and TRBJ2-7; maybe TRBD2 (7 bases). Per germline, CDR1 LNHDA and CDR2 SQIVND (reference sequence). V lost 3 bases to trimming and J lost 3 bases, with 15 bases between them. The CDR3 contains 15 residues. The variable domain in full, with the rest retrieved from reference TRBV19 and TRBJ2-7, is DGGITQSPKYLFRKEGQNVTLSCEQNLNHDAMYWYRQDPGQGLRLIYYSQIVNDFQKGDIAEGYSVSREKKESFPLTVTSAQKNPTAFYLCASSIQGGGRYEQYFGPGTRLTVT.

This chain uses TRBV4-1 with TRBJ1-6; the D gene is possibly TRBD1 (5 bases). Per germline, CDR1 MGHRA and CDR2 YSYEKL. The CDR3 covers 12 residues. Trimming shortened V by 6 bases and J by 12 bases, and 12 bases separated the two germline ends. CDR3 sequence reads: CASRSSGGPLHF. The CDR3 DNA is TGCGCCAGCAGATCGTCGGGGGGACCCCTCCACTTT.

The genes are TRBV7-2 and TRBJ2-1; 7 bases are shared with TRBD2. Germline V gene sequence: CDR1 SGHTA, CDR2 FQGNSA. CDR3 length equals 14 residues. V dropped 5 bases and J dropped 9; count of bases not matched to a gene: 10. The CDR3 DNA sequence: TGTGCCAGCAGCCTACAATCGGGGAGGGGTGAGCAGTTCTTC. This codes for CASSLQSGRGEQFF.